This T cell receptor beta chain was identified during a study of T cells in Graves' hyperthyroidism and ophthalmopathy. Across the study: The initial diagnosis was the point when peripheral blood was collected, ahead of any treatment.

Germline trimming cut 5 bases from V and 0 bases from J; bases unmatched to any gene: 3. This CDR3 has 16 residues. Germline V CDR1 and CDR2: SGHTA, FQGNSA. This clonotype was seen only a few times. Amplification targeted TCR beta CDR3 regions from RNA transcripts. HTBI primers were employed in a first-round RT-PCR of the TCR CDR3. TCRdb reprocessed the multiplex PCR reads with MiXCR, giving one entry per CDR3 protein. The data hold 500,000 to 550,000 distinct CDR3 sequences, with just under 20% observed a single time. This TCR derives from a man aged 35-49 years with Graves' ophthalmopathy. The chain uses TRBV7-2 and TRBJ2-2, with TRBD2 matching over 10 bases. Source material: blood. The CDR3 loop is CASSVGLAANTGELFF. The CDR3 nucleotides read TGTGCCAGCAGCGTAGGACTAGCGGCGAACACCGGGGAGCTGTTTTTT.